The entry that follows covers one TCR beta chain sequence. This entry comes from a study of blood T cell repertoires in COVID-19. The overall study: Researchers got acute and convalescent COVID-19 samples from the United States, Italy and Spain. T cells, B-cell-depleted T cells, or PBMCs provided the cDNA or gDNA that served as material.

CDR1 and CDR2 (germline): KGHDR, SFDVKD. CDR3 length: 16 amino acids. V dropped 3 bases and J dropped 7; count of bases not matched to a gene: 10. As processed by the authors: Reference gene primer amplification gave nucleated cell count estimates. Clones were sequenced by immunoSEQ multiplex PCR, and TCRdb holds only the in-frame ones, with some missing. V and J calls and clone size are given by that table; D and trimming were obtained from the DNA. The sample yields 90,000 to 150,000 clones, around nine tenths seen once. The origin of this receptor is a woman aged 45 to 65 with acute or convalescent COVID-19. The chain recombines TRBV24-1 with TRBJ2-5; 10 bases are shared with TRBD1. The source material was peripheral blood. The CDR3: CATSDGTGAGPGTQYF. The CDR3 nucleotides are TGTGCCACCAGTGATGGGACAGGGGCCGGACCAGGGACCCAGTACTTC.